This T cell receptor (beta chain) was identified during a study of Ad26.COV2.S vaccination and SARS-CoV-2 variants. This clone came up a few times. Assay: immunoSEQ multiplex PCR; the TCRdb copy retains only in-frame clones and omits some. The sample includes a few hundred thousand clones, around nine tenths of them seen just once. The sample's treatment: some 20 received Ad26.COV2.S at low or high dose, single or two shots; five or six received placebo; per-sample allocation not given. Material that was analyzed had been drawn on day 63 after the first vaccine or placebo injection. The source material was peripheral blood, sampled in a trial of Ad26.COV2.S vaccine versus placebo. The sequence derives from a person aged 18-65 years who received the Ad26.COV2.S COVID-19 vaccine or a placebo.

CDR3 protein: CASSYPGVPNTEAFF. The CDR3 nucleotides read TGTGCCAGCAGCTACCCGGGAGTGCCTAACACTGAAGCTTTCTTT. V is TRBV5-4 and J is TRBJ1-1; no clear D gene. V lost 3 bases and J 2 bases, leaving 14 bases between the germline ends. This CDR3 comprises 15 residues. In germline, CDR1 is SGHNT, CDR2 YYREEE (reference sequence).